The 28 T cell receptor beta chains below all came from one sample that was sequenced in a study of T cell responses to AZD1222 COVID-19 vaccine. Libraries were prepared by immunoSEQ multiplex PCR; TCRdb keeps only in-frame clonotypes and omits some of them. The sample lists about 150,000 clones; over 80% were seen once. This sample comprised peripheral blood, obtained 28 days after the second AZD1222 dose. These receptors all come from an adult who received the AZD1222 COVID-19 vaccine.

This clone was seen only once. The identical CDR3 is also encoded by other nucleotide sequences in the sample. J is TRBJ1-2 and V is TRBV9; D is ambiguous. V was shortened by 0 bases and J by 4 bases, with 7 bases between the two germline ends. The germline V gene has CDR1 SGDLS and CDR2 YYNGEE. The CDR3 extends over 13 amino acids. For the CDR3, the DNA is TGTGCCAGCAGCGTAGGCGAGGCCTATGGCTACACCTTC. It translates to CASSVGEAYGYTF.

The chain joins TRBV5-1 to TRBJ2-5; tentative D call: TRBD1 (6 bases). The CDR3 runs 14 residues. From germline, CDR1 is SGHRS and CDR2 YFSETQ. Trimming cost V 3 bases and J 5 bases, with 14 bases left between them. The chain's CDR3 is CASSSRAGEETQYF. The CDR3 coding sequence is TGCGCCAGCAGCTCCAGGGCAGGGGAGGAGACCCAGTACTTC.

A single count supports this clone. The V gene is TRBV21-1, the J gene TRBJ1-3. TRBV21-1 is a known pseudogene. CDR3 length: 11 amino acids. The CDR3 reads CASSLRAVIYF. CDR3 coding DNA: TGTGCCAGCAGTCTCCGGGCTGTCATATATTTT.

The chain is built from TRBV6-5 and TRBJ2-3; TRBD1 aligns across 9 bases. The germline V gene has CDR1 MNHEY and CDR2 SVGAGI. CDR3 length: 12 residues. J lost 5 bases, V lost 11 bases, and 5 bases had no gene match. CDR3 protein: CAVRDREDTQYF. The CDR3 DNA is TGTGCCGTCCGGGACAGGGAAGATACGCAGTATTTT.

This clone was picked up a small number of times. The V and J genes are TRBV9 and TRBJ2-3, with 8 bases identical to TRBD2. The trim removed 0 bases at V and 6 bases at J, leaving 12 bases unmatched. Germline CDR1 reads SGDLS; CDR2 reads YYNGEE. The CDR3 loop spans 17 amino acids. CDR3 loop: CASSVGVGAGESDTQYF. The CDR3 DNA reads TGTGCCAGCAGCGTAGGGGTCGGAGCGGGAGAGTCTGATACGCAGTATTTT.

The chain recombines TRBV6-2 or TRBV6-3 with TRBJ2-7; D perhaps matches TRBD2 (5 bases). CDR1 MNHEY and CDR2 SVGEGT come from the germline V gene. This CDR3 spans 13 amino acids. Trimming removed 7 bases at V and 4 bases at J, with 14 bases between. The CDR3 loop is CASTPSGGYEQYF. For the CDR3, the DNA is TGTGCCAGCACCCCAAGCGGAGGTTACGAGCAGTACTTC.

The J gene is TRBJ2-5, the V gene TRBV27; TRBD1 is a possible D gene (5 bases). CDR3 length: 14 residues. CDR1 is MNHEY, CDR2 SMNVEV, per germline (reference sequence). Between the trimmed V and J ends, which lost 5 bases and 5 bases, there was a span of 15 bases. CDR3 coding DNA: TGTGCCAGCAGTCCCCGTGGAAAGGGGGAGACCCAGTACTTC. Residues: CASSPRGKGETQYF.

The V gene is TRBV29-1, the J gene TRBJ1-2, with D uncertain. CDR1 and CDR2 from the germline V gene are SQVTM and ANQGSEA. This CDR3 contains 10 residues. V lost 3 bases to trimming and J lost 3 bases, with 2 bases between them. In DNA form, the CDR3 reads TGCAGCGTTGATCACTATGGCTACACCTTC. It is translated as CSVDHYGYTF.

The chain carries TRBV10-3 and TRBJ1-1, with D unclear. This CDR3 comprises 15 residues. With 6 bases removed from V and 2 bases from J, the gap between germline ends came to 16 bases. Germline CDR1 and CDR2: ENHRY and SYGVKD. The CDR3, as DNA: TGTGCCATCAGCTCGGCCATAACGGTAAACACTGAAGCTTTCTTT. Translating it yields CAISSAITVNTEAFF.

The chain joins TRBV2 to TRBJ2-3; no clear D. CDR1 is SNHLY and CDR2 is FYNNEI in the germline V gene. V lost 5 bases and J 1 base, leaving 13 bases between the germline ends. This CDR3 has 15 amino acids. The CDR3 DNA sequence: TGTGCCAGCAGTCGCCAGGCCCCTGGCACAGATACGCAGTATTTT. Protein product: CASSRQAPGTDTQYF.

The sample holds one count of this clone. This chain links TRBV6-1 with TRBJ2-1; D is perhaps TRBD2 (6 bases). CDR1 is MNHNS and CDR2 is SASEGT in the germline V gene. The CDR3 has 15 residues. Trimming stripped 3 bases from V and 1 base from J, with 10 bases between. In DNA, the CDR3 is TGTGCCAGCAGTGAGAGGAGGGGTTCCTACAATGAGCAGTTCTTC. Protein product: CASSERRGSYNEQFF.

The gene calls are TRBV9 and TRBJ2-1, with 8 bases aligning to TRBD2. The germline CDR1 and CDR2 sequences are SGDLS and YYNGEE. CDR3 length: 14 residues. Trimming cost V 4 bases and J 6 bases; bases outside gene matches: 6. This chain's CDR3 is CASSPTGTSNEQFF. The CDR3 DNA follows: TGTGCCAGCAGCCCCACCGGGACTAGCAATGAGCAGTTCTTC.

This chain joins TRBV14 and TRBJ2-3; D is unclear. V was clipped by 0 bases and J by 0 bases, with 7 bases between them. CDR3 length: 15 amino acids. The germline CDR1 and CDR2 sequences are SGHDN and FVKESK. The DNA of the CDR3 is TGTGCCAGCAGCCAAGAGACTGTAAGCACAGATACGCAGTATTTT. Encoded protein: CASSQETVSTDTQYF. Supplemented by reference TRBV14 and TRBJ2-3, the full variable domain reads EAGVTQFPSHSVIEKGQTVTLRCDPISGHDNLYWYRRVMGKEIKFLLHFVKESKQDESGMPNNRFLAERTGGTYSTLKVQPAELEDSGVYFCASSQETVSTDTQYFGPGTRLTVL.

The V gene is TRBV28, the J gene TRBJ1-2; no reliable D call. This CDR3 is built from 13 residues. V shed 2 bases and J shed 3 bases, with 7 bases lying between them. Germline V CDR1 and CDR2: MDHEN, SYDVKM. The CDR3 DNA sequence: TGTGCCAGCAGTTTAGGTCTCCACTATGGCTACACCTTC. Translated: CASSLGLHYGYTF.

The V call is TRBV7-2, the J call TRBJ2-5; D is ambiguous. The CDR3 is 12 amino acids. Germline loops: CDR1 SGHTA, CDR2 FQGNSA. V was clipped by 5 bases and J by 1 base, with 5 bases between them. CDR3 nucleotide sequence: TGTGCCAGCAGCGTCACCCAAGAGACCCAGTACTTC. Translating it yields CASSVTQETQYF.

In its sample, this clone was seen a few times. The chain recombines TRBV6-2 or TRBV6-3 with TRBJ1-2; D remains unclear. The CDR3 consists of 15 residues. Per the germline V gene, CDR1 is MNHEY and CDR2 is SVGEGT. V gave up 2 bases and J gave up 2 bases, with 12 bases separating them. This CDR3 reads CASSYVGEMNYGYTF. Written as DNA, the CDR3 is TGTGCCAGCAGTTACGTCGGGGAAATGAACTATGGCTACACCTTC.

The chain uses TRBV5-1 and TRBJ1-5, with D uncertain. This CDR3 comprises 15 residues. The V gene lost 2 bases and the J gene lost 5 bases, with 14 bases spanning the gap. Germline V CDR1 and CDR2: SGHRS, YFSETQ. The CDR3 DNA follows: TGCGCCAGCAGCTTAACCCATACCACTTATCAGCCCCAGCATTTT. Translating gives CASSLTHTTYQPQHF. Full variable domain (outside the CDR3, taken from reference TRBV5-1 and TRBJ1-5): KAGVTQTPRYLIKTRGQQVTLSCSPISGHRSVSWYQQTPGQGLQFLFEYFSETQRNKGNFPGRFSGRQFSNSRSEMNVSTLELGDSALYLCASSLTHTTYQPQHFGDGTRLSIL.

This chain joins TRBV25-1 and TRBJ2-7, with D unclear. Trimming took 7 bases from V and 9 from J, leaving 19 bases between them. The CDR3 has 13 amino acids. The germline CDR1 and CDR2 sequences are MGHDK and SYGVNS. CDR3 nucleotides: TGTGCCAGCAAGCGTCTCGACAACGGCGTGCAGTACTTC. This codes for CASKRLDNGVQYF.

The rearrangement uses TRBV4-1 and TRBJ2-3; 14 nucleotides match TRBD2. The CDR3 runs to 17 residues. With V trimmed by 5 bases and J by 6 bases, 10 bases remained unmatched. Germline loops: CDR1 MGHRA, CDR2 YSYEKL. The CDR3, as DNA: TGCGCCAGCAGCTCCAGACTAGCGGGAGGGCCGGGGGATACGCAGTATTTT. Its protein is CASSSRLAGGPGDTQYF.

The chain uses TRBV4-1 and TRBJ2-7; unclear D gene. The CDR3 has 13 amino acids. Germline CDR1 and CDR2: MGHRA and YSYEKL. Trimming stripped 1 base from V and 7 bases from J, with 11 bases between. The CDR3 protein is CASSQGTIREQYF. The CDR3 coding sequence is TGCGCCAGCAGCCAAGGAACAATTCGAGAGCAGTACTTC.

This chain links TRBV6-5 with TRBJ2-3; no firm D call. The CDR3 extends over 14 amino acids. V gave up 2 bases and J gave up 1 base, with 7 bases separating them. Germline V CDR1 and CDR2: MNHEY, SVGAGI. The CDR3 here is CASSYPFGTDTQYF. The CDR3 DNA reads TGTGCCAGCAGTTACCCCTTTGGCACAGATACGCAGTATTTT.

This clone was seen only once. The rearrangement links TRBV6-5 to TRBJ1-6, with 8 bases fitting TRBD1. The CDR3 is made up of 16 amino acids. V shed 0 bases, J shed 11 bases, and the junction held 9 bases outside the gene matches. Germline V CDR1 and CDR2: MNHEY, SVGAGI. This CDR3 reads CASSYSKAGGQPPLHF. In DNA, the CDR3 is TGTGCCAGCAGTTACTCGAAGGCAGGGGGCCAGCCACCCCTCCACTTT.

The chain links TRBV7-2 to TRBJ2-7; no definite D call. CDR3 length equals 14 residues. V lost 5 bases and J lost 3, with 14 bases in between. Germline V lookup: CDR1 SGHTA, CDR2 FQGNSA. CDR3 loop: CASSTSVGYYEQYF. CDR3 bases: TGTGCCAGCAGCACCTCGGTGGGGTACTACGAGCAGTACTTC.

This chain joins TRBV19 and TRBJ1-6; D is undetermined. V gave up 7 bases and J gave up 7 bases, with 14 bases separating them. Per the germline V gene, CDR1 is LNHDA and CDR2 is SQIVND (reference sequence). The CDR3 is 14 amino acids. CDR3 nucleotides: TGTGCCAGTACAGATTGGATAACGAATTCACCCCTCCACTTT. This gives the protein CASTDWITNSPLHF.

This clone was found a few times. The chain carries TRBV5-5 and TRBJ1-1, with 8 bases lining up with TRBD1. Germline trimming cut 4 bases from V and 1 base from J; bases unmatched to any gene: 3. This CDR3 has 14 amino acids. The germline V gene encodes CDR1 SGHKS and CDR2 YYEKEE (reference sequence). The CDR3 reads CASSVTGENTEAFF. DNA of the CDR3: TGTGCCAGCAGCGTGACAGGGGAGAACACTGAAGCTTTCTTT.

This chain links TRBV7-2 with TRBJ2-5; TRBD2 matches 10 bases. CDR1 and CDR2 from the germline V gene are SGHTA and FQGNSA. There are 16 residues in the CDR3. J lost 2 bases, V lost 4 bases, and 7 bases had no gene match. The CDR3 nucleotides read TGTGCCAGCAGCTACGGGGATAGCGGGAGGCAAGAGACCCAGTACTTC. Translated: CASSYGDSGRQETQYF.

There are a few counts of this clone. J is TRBJ1-6 and V is TRBV3-1 (or the pseudogene TRBV3-2); D not resolved. The CDR3 is 14 residues long. Trimming cost V 0 bases and J 8 bases, with 8 bases left between them. From germline, CDR1 is LGHDT and CDR2 YNNKEL (reference sequence). CDR3 sequence: CASSQDFGDSPLHF. DNA of the CDR3: TGTGCCAGCAGCCAAGATTTTGGGGATTCACCCCTCCACTTT.

This sequence joins TRBV10-3 and TRBJ1-2; possible D gene TRBD1, 5 bases. Looked up from germline, CDR1 is ENHRY and CDR2 is SYGVKD. The ends were cut back, 0 bases at V and 1 base at J, with 12 bases in the middle. The CDR3 contains 16 residues. The CDR3 sequence is CAISESQTVDNYGYTF. The CDR3 nucleotides read TGTGCCATCAGTGAGTCGCAGACAGTCGATAACTATGGCTACACCTTC.